This TCR beta chain was sequenced during a study of cytomegalovirus exposure and HLA in healthy donors. To note about this clone: Antigen: not known.

The PCR had 60 Vbeta and 13 Jbeta primers. Profiling relied on immunoSEQ multiplex PCR, and the TCRdb table lists in-frame clones only, not all of them. The sample lists 110,000 or so clones; 60% to 85% were seen once. The CDR3 loop spans 18 amino acids. The germline CDR1 and CDR2 sequences are SEHNR and FQNEAQ (reference sequence). The J segment lost 5 bases and the V segment lost 5 bases, leaving 15 bases of the junction unmatched. Findings and limits, study-wide: Some V segments, including TRBV6-2 and TRBV6-3, were excluded as indistinguishable.

The chain is built from TRBV7-9 and TRBJ2-3; 11 bases are a match to TRBD2. Specimen: PBMCs. The receptor was isolated from a female donor in good health and CMV-seronegative. The CDR3 bases are TGTGCCAGCAGCCAAAGCCCGGGTAGCGGGGGGGCGCGAGATACGCAGTATTTT. The encoded protein is CASSQSPGSGGARDTQYF.